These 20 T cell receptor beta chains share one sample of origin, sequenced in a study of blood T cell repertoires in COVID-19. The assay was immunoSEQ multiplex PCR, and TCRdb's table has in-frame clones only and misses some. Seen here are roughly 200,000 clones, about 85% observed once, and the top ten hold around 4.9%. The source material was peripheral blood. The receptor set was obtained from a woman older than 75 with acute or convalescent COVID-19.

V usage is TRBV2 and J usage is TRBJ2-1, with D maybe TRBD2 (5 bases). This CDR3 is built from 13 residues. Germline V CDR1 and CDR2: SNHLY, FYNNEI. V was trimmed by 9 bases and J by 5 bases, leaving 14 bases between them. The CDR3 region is CASHRESNNEQFF. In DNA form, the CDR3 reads TGTGCCAGTCACCGGGAATCCAACAATGAGCAGTTCTTC.

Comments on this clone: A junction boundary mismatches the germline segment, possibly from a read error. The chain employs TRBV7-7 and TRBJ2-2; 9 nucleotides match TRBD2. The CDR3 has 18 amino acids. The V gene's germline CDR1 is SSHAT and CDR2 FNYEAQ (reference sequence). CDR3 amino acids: CASSSTYLAGVVAGELFF. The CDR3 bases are TGTGCTAGCAGCTCTACCTACTTAGCGGGAGTGGTCGCCGGGGAGCTGTTTTTT.

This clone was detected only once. CDR3 coding DNA: TGTGCCAGCAGCCAAGAAGGACTAGCGGCCAACTGGGGATGGGAGACCCAGTACTTC. Translation gives CASSQEGLAANWGWETQYF. The chain employs TRBV3-1 (or the pseudogene TRBV3-2) and TRBJ2-5, with TRBD2 identical over 10 bases. Germline lookup yields CDR1 LGHDT and CDR2 YNNKEL (reference sequence). The CDR3 extends over 19 amino acids. V gave up 0 bases and J gave up 5 bases; unmatched junction bases: 15.

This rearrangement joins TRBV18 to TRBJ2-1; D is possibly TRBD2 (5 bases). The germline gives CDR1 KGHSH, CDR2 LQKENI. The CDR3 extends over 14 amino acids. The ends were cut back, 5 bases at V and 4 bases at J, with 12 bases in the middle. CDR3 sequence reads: CASSGLEKYNEQFF. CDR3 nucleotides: TGTGCCAGCTCAGGACTGGAGAAATACAATGAGCAGTTCTTC.

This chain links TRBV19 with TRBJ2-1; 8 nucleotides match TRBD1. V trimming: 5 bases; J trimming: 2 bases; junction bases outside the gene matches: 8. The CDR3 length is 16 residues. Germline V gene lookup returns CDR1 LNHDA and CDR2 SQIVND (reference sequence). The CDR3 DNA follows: TGTGCCAGTAGTCCGTGGACAGGGCAGGCCTACAATGAGCAGTTCTTC. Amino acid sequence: CASSPWTGQAYNEQFF.

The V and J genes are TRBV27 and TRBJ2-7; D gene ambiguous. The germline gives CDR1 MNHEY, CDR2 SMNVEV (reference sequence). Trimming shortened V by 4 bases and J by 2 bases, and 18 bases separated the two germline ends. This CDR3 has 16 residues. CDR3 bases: TGTGCCAGCAGTTCCTCCCGGGTCAGAGTCACCTACGAGCAGTACTTC. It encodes CASSSSRVRVTYEQYF.

This chain's CDR3 is CASRGSARDTQYF. As DNA, the CDR3 is TGTGCCAGCCGGGGTAGCGCCCGAGATACGCAGTATTTT. The rearrangement joins TRBV12-3 or TRBV12-4 to TRBJ2-3, with a possible D match to TRBD2 (5 bases). The CDR3 is 13 residues long. V was pared by 8 bases and J by 5 bases, with 14 bases between.

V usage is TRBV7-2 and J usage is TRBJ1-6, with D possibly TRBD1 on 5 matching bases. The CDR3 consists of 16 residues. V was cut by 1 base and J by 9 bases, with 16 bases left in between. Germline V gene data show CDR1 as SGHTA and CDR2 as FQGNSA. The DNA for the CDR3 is TGTGCCAGCAGCTTAGGAGAGGCAGGGTATTCTTCACCCCTCCACTTT. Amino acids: CASSLGEAGYSSPLHF.

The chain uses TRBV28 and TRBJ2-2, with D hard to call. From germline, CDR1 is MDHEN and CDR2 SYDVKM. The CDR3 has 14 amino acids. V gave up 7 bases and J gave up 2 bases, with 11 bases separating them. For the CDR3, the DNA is TGTGCCAGCACGACTTCTACAAACACCGGGGAGCTGTTTTTT. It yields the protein CASTTSTNTGELFF.

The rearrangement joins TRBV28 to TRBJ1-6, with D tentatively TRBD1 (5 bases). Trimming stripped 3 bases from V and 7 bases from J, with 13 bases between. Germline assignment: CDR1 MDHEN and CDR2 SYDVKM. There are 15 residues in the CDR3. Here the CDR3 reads CASSFETGLNSPLHF. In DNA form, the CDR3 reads TGTGCCAGCAGTTTTGAAACAGGCCTGAATTCACCCCTCCACTTT. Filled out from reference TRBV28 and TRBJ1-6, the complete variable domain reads DVKVTQSSRYLVKRTGEKVFLECVQDMDHENMFWYRQDPGLGLRLIYFSYDVKMKEKGDIPEGYSVSREKKERFSLILESASTNQTSMYLCASSFETGLNSPLHFGNGTRLTVT.

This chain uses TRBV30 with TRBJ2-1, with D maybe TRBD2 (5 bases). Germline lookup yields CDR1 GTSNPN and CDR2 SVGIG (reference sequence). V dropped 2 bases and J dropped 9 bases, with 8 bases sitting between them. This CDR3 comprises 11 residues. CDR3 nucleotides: TGTGCCTGGAGTAGGGAGATTGAGCAGTTCTTC. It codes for CAWSREIEQFF.

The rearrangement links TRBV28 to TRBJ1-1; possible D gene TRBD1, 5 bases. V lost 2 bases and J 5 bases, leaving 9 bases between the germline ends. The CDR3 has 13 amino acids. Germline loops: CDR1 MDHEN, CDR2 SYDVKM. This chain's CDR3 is CASSLQGGTEAFF. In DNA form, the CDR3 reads TGTGCCAGCAGTTTACAGGGTGGGACTGAAGCTTTCTTT. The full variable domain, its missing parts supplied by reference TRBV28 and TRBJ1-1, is DVKVTQSSRYLVKRTGEKVFLECVQDMDHENMFWYRQDPGLGLRLIYFSYDVKMKEKGDIPEGYSVSREKKERFSLILESASTNQTSMYLCASSLQGGTEAFFGQGTRLTVV.

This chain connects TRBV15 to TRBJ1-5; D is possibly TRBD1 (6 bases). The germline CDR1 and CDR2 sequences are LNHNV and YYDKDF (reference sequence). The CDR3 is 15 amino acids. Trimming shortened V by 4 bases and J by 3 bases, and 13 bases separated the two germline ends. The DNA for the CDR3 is TGTGCCACCAGCAAAAAACAGGGAAACAATCAGCCCCAGCATTTT. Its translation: CATSKKQGNNQPQHF.

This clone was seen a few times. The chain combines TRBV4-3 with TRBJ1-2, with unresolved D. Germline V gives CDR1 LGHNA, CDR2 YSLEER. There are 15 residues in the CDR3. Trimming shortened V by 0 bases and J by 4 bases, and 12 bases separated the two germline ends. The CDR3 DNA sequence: TGCGCCAGCAGCCAAGAATGGGCAGGTATCTATGGCTACACCTTC. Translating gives CASSQEWAGIYGYTF.

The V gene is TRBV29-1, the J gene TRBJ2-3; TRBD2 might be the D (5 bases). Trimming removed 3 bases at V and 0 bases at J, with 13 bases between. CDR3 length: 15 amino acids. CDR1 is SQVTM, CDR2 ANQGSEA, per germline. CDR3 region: CSVDPAETSTDTQYF. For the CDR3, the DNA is TGCAGCGTTGACCCAGCGGAAACTAGCACAGATACGCAGTATTTT.

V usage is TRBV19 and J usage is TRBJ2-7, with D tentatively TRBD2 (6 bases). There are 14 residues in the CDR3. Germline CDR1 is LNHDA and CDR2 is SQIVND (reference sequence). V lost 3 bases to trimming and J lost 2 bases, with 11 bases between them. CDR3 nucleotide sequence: TGTGCCAGTAGTATTGGGACGGGAGCCTACGAGCAGTACTTC. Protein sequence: CASSIGTGAYEQYF.

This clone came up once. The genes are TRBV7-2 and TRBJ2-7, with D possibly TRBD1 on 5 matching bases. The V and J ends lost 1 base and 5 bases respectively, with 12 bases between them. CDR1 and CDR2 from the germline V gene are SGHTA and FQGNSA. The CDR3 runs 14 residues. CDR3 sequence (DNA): TGTGCCAGCAGCTTAGTCCCAGGGTCCCACGAGCAGTACTTC. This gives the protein CASSLVPGSHEQYF. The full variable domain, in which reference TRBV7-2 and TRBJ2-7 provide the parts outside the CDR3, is GAGVSQSPSNKVTEKGKDVELRCDPISGHTALYWYRQSLGQGLEFLIYFQGNSAPDKSGLPSDRFSAERTGGSVSTLTIQRTQQEDSAVYLCASSLVPGSHEQYFGPGTRLTVT.

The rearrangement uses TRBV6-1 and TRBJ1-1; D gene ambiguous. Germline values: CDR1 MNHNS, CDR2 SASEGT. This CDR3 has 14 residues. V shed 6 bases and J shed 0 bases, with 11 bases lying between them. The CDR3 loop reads CASRNSRVNTEAFF. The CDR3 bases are TGTGCCAGCAGAAACAGTCGCGTGAACACTGAAGCTTTCTTT.

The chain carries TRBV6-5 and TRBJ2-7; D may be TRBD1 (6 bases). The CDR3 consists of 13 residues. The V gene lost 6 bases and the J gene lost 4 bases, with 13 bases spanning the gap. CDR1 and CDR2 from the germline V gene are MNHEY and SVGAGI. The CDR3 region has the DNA TGTGCCAGCAGACTGCGACAGGCTTACGAGCAGTACTTC. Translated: CASRLRQAYEQYF.

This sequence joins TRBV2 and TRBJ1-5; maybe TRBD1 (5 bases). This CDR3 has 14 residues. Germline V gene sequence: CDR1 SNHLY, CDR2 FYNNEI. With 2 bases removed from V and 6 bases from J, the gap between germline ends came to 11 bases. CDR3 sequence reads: CASSEQGLGQPQHF. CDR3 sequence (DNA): TGTGCCAGCAGTGAACAGGGTCTAGGTCAGCCCCAGCATTTT.